The TCR beta chain under discussion was sequenced for a study of a mutant IDH1 vaccine in newly diagnosed glioma. Comments on this clone: Its antigen is not known.

Time point reported: week 47, end of study. Each dose of the vaccine consisted of 300 ug of mutant IDH1 20-mer peptide, with topical imiquimod. Clones were sequenced by immunoSEQ multiplex PCR, and TCRdb holds only the in-frame ones, with some missing. The sample has 40,000 or so clones, 65% to 90% seen once. The germline V gene encodes CDR1 SGHRS and CDR2 YFSETQ. V shed 4 bases, J shed 0 bases, and the junction held 9 bases outside the gene matches. The CDR3 runs to 18 residues. The TCR sequence derives from a young man with glioma. Some clones in this sample may be carry-over from other donors' samples. Source: PBMCs, taken from a glioma patient whose treatment included an IDH1 peptide vaccine. The chain is built from TRBV5-1 and TRBJ2-4, with 11 nucleotides matching TRBD1. CDR3 sequence: CASSRTGGAGEAKNIQYF. The CDR3 nucleotides are TGCGCCAGCAGCCGGACAGGGGGCGCGGGGGAAGCCAAAAACATTCAGTACTTC. The entire variable domain, with the rest obtained from reference TRBV5-1 and TRBJ2-4, is as follows: KAGVTQTPRYLIKTRGQQVTLSCSPISGHRSVSWYQQTPGQGLQFLFEYFSETQRNKGNFPGRFSGRQFSNSRSEMNVSTLELGDSALYLCASSRTGGAGEAKNIQYFGAGTRLSVL.